Included here is one T cell receptor beta chain sequence, with context. The data were obtained in a study of blood T cell repertoires in COVID-19. Data came from immunoSEQ multiplex PCR; TCRdb stores just in-frame clones and leaves some out. This repertoire shows some 64,000 clones, 60% to 80% found once; its top ten account for approximately 6%. The CDR3 length is 15 residues. The V end lost 5 bases, the J end lost 4 bases, and 14 bases lay between the germline ends. Germline values: CDR1 SGHTA, CDR2 FQGNSA. This receptor was taken from a woman aged 55-69 years with acute or convalescent COVID-19. Material: peripheral blood. The V call is TRBV7-2, the J call TRBJ1-4; TRBD1 might be the D (6 bases). CDR3 region: CASSLAWGHNEKLFF. CDR3 coding DNA: TGTGCCAGCAGCCTCGCATGGGGGCATAATGAAAAACTGTTTTTT.